Below, 6 T cell receptor beta chains from the same sample are listed, as sequenced in a study of T-cell reconstitution after alpha-beta-depleted transplantation in children. The authors prepared the TCRbeta library with unique molecular identifiers. MiXCR, applied by TCRdb to the PCR reads, yields one record per CDR3 protein. The data contain about 640,000 distinct CDR3 sequences, 10% to 15% of them seen just once; the ten biggest clones take up 2% to 2.5%. Sequencing used PBMCs, mostly from graft donor cells, obtained 360 days after TCRalphabeta/CD19-depleted stem cell transplant. These receptors originate from a male patient younger than 18 who had a stem cell transplant for acute myeloid leukemia, so the T cells may come from the graft donor.

The chain couples TRBV2 to TRBJ2-1; D is ambiguous. Trimming removed 11 bases from V and 5 bases from J, with 16 bases in between. Germline V gene lookup returns CDR1 SNHLY and CDR2 FYNNEI. This CDR3 has 13 amino acids. The CDR3 DNA reads TGTGCCTCCTCCCAGACGCCGAACAATGAGCAGTTCTTC. Amino acid sequence: CASSQTPNNEQFF.

This clonotype was picked up many times. V gene TRBV5-1 combines with J gene TRBJ2-3; no definite D call. The CDR3 contains 13 residues. V was clipped by 4 bases and J by 0 bases, with 6 bases between them. Germline CDR1 is SGHRS and CDR2 is YFSETQ. As DNA, the CDR3 is TGCGCCAGCAGCGCTGCTAGCACAGATACGCAGTATTTT. It yields the protein CASSAASTDTQYF.

This clonotype was picked up many times. The chain uses TRBV6-2 or TRBV6-3 and TRBJ2-2; 7 bases map to TRBD2. Losses at the gene ends were 0 bases for V and 0 bases for J; bases not matched to a gene: 4. The germline CDR1 and CDR2 sequences are MNHEY and SVGEGT. The CDR3 sequence is 17 residues long. The CDR3 protein is CASSYSALAANTGELFF. In DNA form, the CDR3 reads TGTGCCAGCAGTTACTCAGCCCTAGCGGCGAACACCGGGGAGCTGTTTTTT.

This clonotype was counted only a few times. The chain combines TRBV20-1 with TRBJ2-1; D unclear. Trimming left V 6 bases short and J 0 bases short, with 15 bases between. CDR3 length: 15 residues. Germline CDR1 and CDR2: DFQATT and SNEGSKA (reference sequence). The DNA of the CDR3 is TGCAGTGCCAATAGGGCGGTCAGCTCCTACAATGAGCAGTTCTTC. Its protein is CSANRAVSSYNEQFF.

The chain is built from TRBV3-1 and TRBJ1-1; 7 nucleotides agree with TRBD1. The trim removed 4 bases at V and 7 bases at J, leaving 3 bases unmatched. The germline V gene has CDR1 LGHDT and CDR2 YNNKEL (reference sequence). The CDR3 runs to 12 residues. The CDR3 DNA sequence: TGTGCCAGCAGCCCTGGACAGGTTGAAGCTTTCTTT. Residues: CASSPGQVEAFF.

This clonotype was detected only a few times. The chain couples TRBV29-1 to TRBJ1-2; possible D gene TRBD1, 6 bases. V was shortened by 5 bases and J by 0 bases, with 25 bases between the two germline ends. CDR1 and CDR2 from the germline V gene are SQVTM and ANQGSEA. The CDR3 is made up of 18 amino acids. Written as DNA, the CDR3 is TGCAGCGTTACTCGCCTGGGGGCGCATCAGAGAGCTAACTATGGCTACACCTTC. Its protein is CSVTRLGAHQRANYGYTF.